The present T cell receptor (beta chain) was sequenced within a study of blood T cell repertoires in COVID-19. Study-level background: Samples of COVID-19 (acute and convalescent) were obtained from the United States, Italy and Spain. PBMCs, B-cell-depleted T cells, or T cells provided the cDNA or gDNA that made up the material.

The CDR3 loop spans 13 amino acids. Germline CDR1 is LGHDT and CDR2 is YNNKEL (reference sequence). In the study's own analysis: The authors estimated nucleated cell counts from reference gene primer amplification. Sequenced by immunoSEQ multiplex PCR; TCRdb stores in-frame clones only, minus some. V, J and clone size derive from that table, while D and trimming were established from the DNA sequence. In the table there are approximately 190,000 clones, about 88% of which are singletons. Concerning this clone: A read error may account for a junction end that differs from germline.

Sequenced sample: peripheral blood. This sequence was found in a man in his forties with active or convalescent COVID-19. V and J are TRBV3-1 (or the pseudogene TRBV3-2) and TRBJ2-5, with D unclear. The CDR3 loop reads CASTQKAGGTQYF. In DNA, the CDR3 is TGTGCCAGCACCCAAAAGGCAGGTGGGACCCAGTACTTC.